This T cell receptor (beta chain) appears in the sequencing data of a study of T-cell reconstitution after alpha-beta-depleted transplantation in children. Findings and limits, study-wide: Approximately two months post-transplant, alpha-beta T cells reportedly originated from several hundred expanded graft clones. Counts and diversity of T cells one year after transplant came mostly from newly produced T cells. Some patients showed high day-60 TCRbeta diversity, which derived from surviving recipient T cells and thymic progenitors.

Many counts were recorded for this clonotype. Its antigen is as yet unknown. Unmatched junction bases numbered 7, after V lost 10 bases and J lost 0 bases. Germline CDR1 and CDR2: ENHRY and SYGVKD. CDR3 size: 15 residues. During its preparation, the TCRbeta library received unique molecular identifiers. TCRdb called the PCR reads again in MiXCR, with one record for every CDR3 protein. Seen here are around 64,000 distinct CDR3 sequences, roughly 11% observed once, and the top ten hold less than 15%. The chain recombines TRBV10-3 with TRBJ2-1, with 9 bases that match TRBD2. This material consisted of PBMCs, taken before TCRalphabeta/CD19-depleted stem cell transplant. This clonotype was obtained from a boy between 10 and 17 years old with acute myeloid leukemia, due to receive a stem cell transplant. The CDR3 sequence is CATTTSGSSYNEQFF. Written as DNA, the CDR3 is TGTGCCACTACGACTAGCGGAAGCTCCTACAATGAGCAGTTCTTC.